This T cell receptor (beta chain) was profiled in a study of identical twins. The CDR3 has 15 residues. Trimming cost V 3 bases and J 5 bases; bases outside gene matches: 6. The germline gives CDR1 SEHNR, CDR2 FQNEAQ (reference sequence). TCRdb re-analysed the 5' RACE reads in MiXCR, keeping a single row per CDR3 protein. The table shows 700,000 to 950,000 distinct CDR3 sequences, with 12% occurring only once. The sample was also linked to a second study, of yellow fever vaccine responses in identical twins.

This clonotype was sampled from a woman aged 18 to 35 in good health. The chain employs TRBV7-9 and TRBJ2-2; TRBD2 aligns across 7 bases. The sample consisted of PBMCs. CDR3 sequence reads: CASSLRGSGTGELFF. Written as DNA, the CDR3 is TGTGCCAGCAGCTTGCGCGGGAGCGGAACCGGGGAGCTGTTTTTT.